This entry describes one T cell receptor (beta chain). Its antigen is unknown. These data are taken from a study of T-cell reconstitution after alpha-beta-depleted transplantation in children. Study observations and caveats: T-cell numbers and diversity, one year after transplant, stemmed largely from T cells that were newly produced. By about two months after transplant, alpha-beta T cells reportedly arose from several hundred graft clones that had expanded.

The CDR3 covers 12 residues. Trimming cost V 3 bases and J 7 bases; bases outside gene matches: 5. Germline-derived CDR1 and CDR2 are DFQATT and SNEGSKA (reference sequence). Preparation of the TCRbeta library involved a method that used unique molecular identifiers. TCRdb reanalysed the PCR reads using MiXCR and keeps one entry per CDR3 protein. Of over 90,000 distinct CDR3 sequences in the sample, around 5.9% were seen once. The chain uses TRBV20-1 and TRBJ1-2, with 7 bases lining up with TRBD1. Sequencing used PBMCs, mostly from graft donor cells, obtained 60 days after TCRalphabeta/CD19-depleted stem cell transplant. The clonotype comes from a female patient aged 2-15 years who had a stem cell transplant for Fanconi anemia, so the T cells may come from the graft donor. The CDR3 reads CSASQGEAGYTF. Here the CDR3 DNA reads TGCAGTGCTAGCCAGGGGGAGGCTGGCTACACCTTC.